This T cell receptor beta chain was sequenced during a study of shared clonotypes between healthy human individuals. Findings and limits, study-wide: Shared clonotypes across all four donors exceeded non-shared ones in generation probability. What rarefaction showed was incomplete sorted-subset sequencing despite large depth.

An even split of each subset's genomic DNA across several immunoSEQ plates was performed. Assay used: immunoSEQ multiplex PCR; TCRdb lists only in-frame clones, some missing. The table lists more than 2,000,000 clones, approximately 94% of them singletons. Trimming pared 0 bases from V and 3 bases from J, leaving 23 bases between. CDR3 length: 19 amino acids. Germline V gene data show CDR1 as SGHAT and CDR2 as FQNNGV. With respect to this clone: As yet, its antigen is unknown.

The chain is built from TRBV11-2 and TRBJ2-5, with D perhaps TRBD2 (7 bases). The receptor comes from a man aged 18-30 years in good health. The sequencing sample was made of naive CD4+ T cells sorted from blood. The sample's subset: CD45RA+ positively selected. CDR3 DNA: TGTGCCAGCAGCTTAGATGAGGGCGTGGGGGGGCCCAGGGAAGAGACCCAGTACTTC. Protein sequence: CASSLDEGVGGPREETQYF.